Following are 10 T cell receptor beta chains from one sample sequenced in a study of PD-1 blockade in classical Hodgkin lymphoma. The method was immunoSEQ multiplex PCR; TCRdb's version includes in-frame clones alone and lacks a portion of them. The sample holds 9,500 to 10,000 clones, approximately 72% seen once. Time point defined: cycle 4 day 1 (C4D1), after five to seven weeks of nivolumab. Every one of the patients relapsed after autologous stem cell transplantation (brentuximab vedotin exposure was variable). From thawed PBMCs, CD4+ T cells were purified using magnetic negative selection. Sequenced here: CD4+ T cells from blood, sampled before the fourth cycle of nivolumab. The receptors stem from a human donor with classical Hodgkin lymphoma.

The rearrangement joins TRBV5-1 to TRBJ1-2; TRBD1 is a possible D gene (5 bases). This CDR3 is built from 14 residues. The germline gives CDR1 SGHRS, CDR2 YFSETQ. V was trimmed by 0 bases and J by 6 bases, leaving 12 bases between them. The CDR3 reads CASSLGGIAHGYTF. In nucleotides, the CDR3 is TGCGCCAGCAGCTTGGGGGGGATAGCGCATGGCTACACCTTC.

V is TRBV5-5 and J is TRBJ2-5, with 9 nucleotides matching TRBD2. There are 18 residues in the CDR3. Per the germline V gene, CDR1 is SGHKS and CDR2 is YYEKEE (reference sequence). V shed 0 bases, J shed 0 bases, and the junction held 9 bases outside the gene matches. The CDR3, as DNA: TGTGCCAGCAGCTTGGGGGCTAGCGGGGTGAAGTACCAAGAGACCCAGTACTTC. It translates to CASSLGASGVKYQETQYF. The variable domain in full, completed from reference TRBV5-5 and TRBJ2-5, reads DAGVTQSPTHLIKTRGQQVTLRCSPISGHKSVSWYQQVLGQGPQFIFQYYEKEERGRGNFPDRFSARQFPNYSSELNVNALLLGDSALYLCASSLGASGVKYQETQYFGPGTRLLVL.

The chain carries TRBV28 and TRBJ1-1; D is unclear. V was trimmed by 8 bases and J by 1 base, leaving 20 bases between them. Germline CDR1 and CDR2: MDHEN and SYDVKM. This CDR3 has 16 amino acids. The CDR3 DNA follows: TGTGCCAGCCTAACCCCGGGCGTCCCGAAGAACACTGAAGCTTTCTTT. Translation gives CASLTPGVPKNTEAFF.

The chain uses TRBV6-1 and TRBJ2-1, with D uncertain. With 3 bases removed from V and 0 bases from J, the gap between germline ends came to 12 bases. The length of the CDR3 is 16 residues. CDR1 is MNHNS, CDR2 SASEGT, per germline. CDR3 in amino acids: CASSDRGGSSYNEQFF. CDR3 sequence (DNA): TGTGCCAGCAGTGATCGAGGCGGCAGCTCCTACAATGAGCAGTTCTTC.

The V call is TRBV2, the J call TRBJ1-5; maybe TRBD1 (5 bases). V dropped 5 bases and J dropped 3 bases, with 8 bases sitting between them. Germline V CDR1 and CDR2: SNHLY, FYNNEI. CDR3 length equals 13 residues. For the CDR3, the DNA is TGTGCCAGCAGTCCCAGGGACAATCAGCCCCAGCATTTT. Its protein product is CASSPRDNQPQHF.

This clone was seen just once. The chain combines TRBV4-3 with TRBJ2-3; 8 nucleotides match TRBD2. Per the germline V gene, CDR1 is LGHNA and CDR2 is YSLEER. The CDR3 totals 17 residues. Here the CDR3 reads CPDTNPPGGGLLDTQYF. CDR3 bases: TGCCCCGACACCAACCCTCCCGGGGGGGGGCTTTTGGATACGCAGTATTTT.

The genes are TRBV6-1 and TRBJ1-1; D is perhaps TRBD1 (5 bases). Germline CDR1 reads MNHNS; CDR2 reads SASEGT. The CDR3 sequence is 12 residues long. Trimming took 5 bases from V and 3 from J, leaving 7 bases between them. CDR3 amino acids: CASSQGDTEAFF. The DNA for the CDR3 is TGTGCCAGCAGTCAAGGGGACACTGAAGCTTTCTTT.

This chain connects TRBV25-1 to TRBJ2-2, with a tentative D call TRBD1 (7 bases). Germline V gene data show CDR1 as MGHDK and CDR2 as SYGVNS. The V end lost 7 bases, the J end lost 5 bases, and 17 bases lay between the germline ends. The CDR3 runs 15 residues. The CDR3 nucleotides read TGTGCCAGCACCGCAGGGGGGCTTAGGACCGGGGAGCTGTTTTTT. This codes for CASTAGGLRTGELFF.

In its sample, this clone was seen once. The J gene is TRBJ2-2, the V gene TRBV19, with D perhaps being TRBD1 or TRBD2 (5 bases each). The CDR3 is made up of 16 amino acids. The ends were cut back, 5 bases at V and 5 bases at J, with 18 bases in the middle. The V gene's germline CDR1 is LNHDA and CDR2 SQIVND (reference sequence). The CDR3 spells CASSFRGGRSTGELFF. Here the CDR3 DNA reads TGTGCCAGTAGTTTCCGTGGGGGTCGAAGTACCGGGGAGCTGTTTTTT.

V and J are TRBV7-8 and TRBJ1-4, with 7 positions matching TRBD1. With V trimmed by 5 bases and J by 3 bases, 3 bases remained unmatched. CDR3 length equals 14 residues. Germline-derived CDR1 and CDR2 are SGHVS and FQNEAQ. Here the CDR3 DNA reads TGTGCCAGCAGCGACAGGGCGTCTAATGAAAAACTGTTTTTT. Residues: CASSDRASNEKLFF.